A selection of T cell receptor beta chains follows, all from one sample in a study of cytomegalovirus exposure and HLA in healthy donors. TCRdb's copy holds only in-frame clones and misses some; the assay was immunoSEQ multiplex PCR. The sample consists of almost 95,000 clones, around 70% of them appearing once. Sequencing was carried out using PBMCs. These TCRs come from a man aged 45 to 65 in good health and CMV-seronegative. CDR3s include the opening cysteine and the closing phenylalanine or tryptophan. A D gene is named only where the DNA matches it firmly. For some rows the clone size is stated as once, few or many, or as a class when expanded; others skip it.

J: TRBJ1-4
V: TRBV11-2
D: TRBD1
size: few
CDR3: CASRPGGRDEKLFF
DNA: TGTGCCAGCAGACCAGGGGGGCGAGATGAAAAACTGTTTTTT

J: TRBJ2-3
V: TRBV2
D: TRBD1
size: NA
CDR3: CAGRQGLSDTQYF
DNA: TGTGCCGGGAGACAGGGGCTATCAGATACGCAGTATTTT

J: TRBJ1-1
V: TRBV10-3
D: TRBD1
size: few
CDR3: CAISETGGSKEAFF
DNA: TGTGCCATCAGTGAGACAGGGGGTAGCAAGGAAGCTTTCTTT

J: TRBJ1-1
V: TRBV5-1
D: NA
size: NA
CDR3: CASSLAPTANTEAFF
DNA: TGCGCCAGCAGCTTGGCCCCGACAGCGAACACTGAAGCTTTCTTT

J: TRBJ2-3
V: TRBV10-3
D: TRBD2
size: NA
CDR3: CAISEGTSGTDTQYF
DNA: TGTGCCATCAGTGAAGGGACTAGCGGCACAGATACGCAGTATTTT

J: TRBJ2-3
V: TRBV5-1
D: NA
size: NA
CDR3: CASSRDKTDTQYF
DNA: TGCGCCAGCAGCAGGGACAAGACAGATACGCAGTATTTT

J: TRBJ2-1
V: TRBV5-1
D: TRBD2
size: few
CDR3: CASSFLGPGGLSYNEQFF
DNA: TGCGCCAGCAGTTTTCTTGGTCCGGGGGGTTTATCCTACAATGAGCAGTTCTTC

J: TRBJ2-5
V: TRBV28
D: TRBD1
size: NA
CDR3: CASSPPTDRGETQYF
DNA: TGTGCCAGCAGCCCCCCGACAGACAGGGGAGAGACCCAGTACTTC

J: TRBJ1-6
V: TRBV4-2
D: NA
size: NA
CDR3: CASSQDFPGLVYNSPLHF
DNA: TGTGCCAGCAGCCAAGATTTCCCAGGGTTAGTTTATAATTCACCCCTCCACTTT

J: TRBJ1-4
V: TRBV5-1
D: NA
size: few
CDR3: CASSLGGGSEKLFF
DNA: TGCGCCAGCAGCTTGGGGGGCGGGAGTGAAAAACTGTTTTTT

J: TRBJ1-1
V: TRBV19
D: NA
size: NA
CDR3: CASSARVMNTEAFF
DNA: TGTGCCAGTAGCGCTCGCGTTATGAACACTGAAGCTTTCTTT

J: TRBJ1-6
V: TRBV30
D: NA
size: NA
CDR3: CAWSVGTLDSPLHF
DNA: TGTGCCTGGAGTGTAGGGACACTCGATTCACCCCTCCACTTT

J: TRBJ1-5
V: TRBV28
D: NA
size: NA
CDR3: CASSRTQGKGNQPQHF
DNA: TGTGCCAGCAGCCGAACCCAGGGGAAAGGCAATCAGCCCCAGCATTTT

J: TRBJ1-1
V: TRBV11-2
D: NA
size: NA
CDR3: CASSKQTGTEAFF
DNA: TGTGCCAGCAGCAAACAGACAGGCACTGAAGCTTTCTTT

J: TRBJ2-5
V: TRBV30
D: NA
size: NA
CDR3: CAWSWQSETQYF
DNA: TGTGCCTGGAGTTGGCAGTCGGAGACCCAGTACTTC

J: TRBJ1-4
V: TRBV6-5
D: NA
size: NA
CDR3: CASSSTGALNEKLFF
DNA: TGTGCCAGCAGTTCGACAGGCGCATTGAATGAAAAACTGTTTTTT

J: TRBJ1-2
V: TRBV25-1
D: NA
size: NA
CDR3: CASSEAHSPYGYTF
DNA: TGTGCCAGCAGTGAAGCCCACAGCCCCTATGGCTACACCTTC

J: TRBJ2-1
V: TRBV28
D: NA
size: NA
CDR3: CASTLSSYNEQFF
DNA: TGTGCCAGCACTCTGAGCTCCTACAATGAGCAGTTCTTC

J: TRBJ1-1
V: TRBV21-1
D: NA
size: NA
CDR3: CAPPNAGGHTEAFF
DNA: TGTGCTCCCCCAAACGCAGGGGGACACACTGAAGCTTTCTTT

J: TRBJ1-2
V: TRBV2
D: TRBD1
size: NA
CDR3: CASRLGQATNNYGYTF
DNA: TGTGCCAGCAGACTGGGACAGGCCACGAATAACTATGGCTACACCTTC

J: TRBJ2-5
V: TRBV27
D: TRBD2
size: NA
CDR3: CATFSGFGETQYF
DNA: TGTGCCACCTTTAGCGGGTTCGGGGAGACCCAGTACTTC

J: TRBJ2-7
V: TRBV6-6
D: TRBD1
size: NA
CDR3: CASRTISTGAHEQYF
DNA: TGTGCCAGCAGGACCATCTCGACAGGGGCCCACGAGCAGTACTTC

J: TRBJ1-2
V: TRBV10-3
D: NA
size: NA
CDR3: CAISYRQDDGYTF
DNA: TGTGCCATCAGTTACCGACAGGATGATGGCTACACCTTC

J: TRBJ2-1
V: TRBV2
D: NA
size: NA
CDR3: CASSERRRESEQFF
DNA: TGTGCCAGCAGTGAAAGGAGGAGGGAGAGTGAGCAGTTCTTC

J: TRBJ2-5
V: TRBV2
D: TRBD2
size: NA
CDR3: CASNLGLAGVETQYF
DNA: TGTGCCAGCAATCTAGGACTAGCGGGGGTGGAGACCCAGTACTTC

J: TRBJ2-1
V: TRBV19
D: TRBD2
size: NA
CDR3: CASRSGLAGGYNEQFF
DNA: TGTGCCAGTAGATCGGGACTAGCGGGGGGCTACAATGAGCAGTTCTTC

J: TRBJ2-5
V: TRBV30
D: TRBD2
size: few
CDR3: CAWSSFWGSGGAQETQYF
DNA: TGTGCCTGGAGTTCCTTTTGGGGTTCCGGGGGGGCTCAGGAGACCCAGTACTTC

J: TRBJ2-1
V: TRBV5-4
D: TRBD2
size: NA
CDR3: CASSRTSGGYNEQFF
DNA: TGTGCCAGCAGCCGGACTAGCGGGGGGTACAATGAGCAGTTCTTC

J: TRBJ2-1
V: TRBV27
D: TRBD2
size: NA
CDR3: CASSSASGSNEQFF
DNA: TGTGCCAGCAGTTCGGCTAGCGGGAGTAATGAGCAGTTCTTC

J: TRBJ2-1
V: TRBV29-1
D: TRBD2
size: NA
CDR3: CSVPSGRGYNEQFF
DNA: TGCAGCGTCCCAAGCGGGAGGGGCTACAATGAGCAGTTCTTC

J: TRBJ2-7
V: TRBV5-4
D: NA
size: NA
CDR3: CASSLASGVEQYF
DNA: TGTGCCAGCAGCTTGGCCTCAGGGGTCGAGCAGTACTTC

J: TRBJ2-7
V: TRBV5-6
D: TRBD2
size: NA
CDR3: CASSPGLAGGQVQYF
DNA: TGTGCCAGCAGCCCGGGACTAGCGGGGGGGCAGGTGCAGTACTTC

J: TRBJ2-1
V: TRBV7-2
D: NA
size: NA
CDR3: CASSSLPSSYNEQFF
DNA: TGTGCCAGCAGCTCTCTCCCGAGCTCCTACAATGAGCAGTTCTTC

J: TRBJ2-5
V: TRBV5-4
D: TRBD2
size: NA
CDR3: CASSLYGTSEETQYF
DNA: TGTGCCAGCAGCTTGTACGGGACTAGTGAAGAGACCCAGTACTTC

J: TRBJ2-3
V: TRBV4-3
D: NA
size: NA
CDR3: CASSQRSAGRQYF
DNA: TGCGCCAGCAGCCAACGGAGCGCCGGCCGGCAGTATTTT

J: TRBJ2-1
V: TRBV7-9
D: NA
size: NA
CDR3: CASSLIPGAYNEQFF
DNA: TGTGCCAGCAGCTTGATTCCCGGGGCCTACAATGAGCAGTTCTTC

J: TRBJ2-2
V: TRBV7-6
D: TRBD2
size: NA
CDR3: CASSRLAGGRYGELFF
DNA: TGTGCCAGCAGCCGACTAGCGGGGGGGAGATACGGGGAGCTGTTTTTT

J: TRBJ2-7
V: TRBV5-6
D: NA
size: NA
CDR3: CASSATPTGYEQYF
DNA: TGTGCCAGCAGCGCCACTCCTACCGGTTACGAGCAGTACTTC

J: TRBJ2-4
V: TRBV5-8
D: TRBD1
size: few
CDR3: CASTSGQGVIQYF
DNA: TGTGCCAGCACTTCTGGACAGGGGGTCATTCAGTACTTC

J: TRBJ1-1
V: TRBV11-3
D: NA
size: few
CDR3: CASSLEGTNTEAFF
DNA: TGTGCCAGCAGCTTAGAGGGCACTAACACTGAAGCTTTCTTT

J: TRBJ1-4
V: TRBV2
D: TRBD1
size: few
CDR3: CASNLQGASFNEKLFF
DNA: TGTGCCAGCAATTTACAGGGGGCGTCGTTTAATGAAAAACTGTTTTTT

J: TRBJ1-2
V: TRBV19
D: TRBD1
size: NA
CDR3: CASSIGTGNYGYTF
DNA: TGTGCCAGTAGTATAGGGACAGGAAACTATGGCTACACCTTC

J: TRBJ2-6
V: TRBV5-8
D: NA
size: NA
CDR3: CASSSRLTSGANVLTF
DNA: TGTGCCAGCAGCTCCAGACTGACCTCTGGGGCCAACGTCCTGACTTTC

J: TRBJ1-5
V: TRBV13
D: NA
size: NA
CDR3: CASSQTGVPVKFNQPQHF
DNA: TGTGCCAGCAGCCAGACAGGAGTCCCGGTCAAGTTCAATCAGCCCCAGCATTTT

J: TRBJ1-1
V: TRBV6-6
D: NA
size: few
CDR3: CASSGAGVSTTEAFF
DNA: TGTGCCAGCAGTGGGGCAGGGGTCTCGACTACTGAAGCTTTCTTT

J: TRBJ2-5
V: TRBV6-5
D: TRBD1
size: NA
CDR3: CASSRRTGGSETQYF
DNA: TGTGCCAGCAGCCGGCGGACAGGGGGTTCAGAGACCCAGTACTTC

J: TRBJ1-5
V: TRBV7-6
D: NA
size: NA
CDR3: CASSLASGDNQPQHF
DNA: TGTGCCAGCAGCTTGGCGTCAGGGGATAATCAGCCCCAGCATTTT

J: TRBJ1-6
V: TRBV7-9
D: NA
size: NA
CDR3: CASSRQSSYNSPLHF
DNA: TGTGCCAGCAGCCGACAGAGCTCCTATAATTCACCCCTCCACTTT

J: TRBJ2-7
V: TRBV29-1
D: NA
size: NA
CDR3: CSVGPRLASYEQYF
DNA: TGCAGCGTTGGACCTAGACTGGCCTCCTACGAGCAGTACTTC

J: TRBJ2-3
V: TRBV6-6
D: TRBD1
size: NA
CDR3: CASSYPGGLDLDTQYF
DNA: TGTGCCAGCAGTTACCCAGGGGGCTTAGATTTGGATACGCAGTATTTT

J: TRBJ1-4
V: TRBV4-2
D: NA
size: NA
CDR3: CASSRGLATNEKLFF
DNA: TGTGCCAGCAGTCGGGGATTAGCAACTAATGAAAAACTGTTTTTT

J: TRBJ2-2
V: TRBV2
D: TRBD1
size: NA
CDR3: CASTLDRLENTGELFF
DNA: TGTGCCAGCACTTTGGACAGGTTGGAGAACACCGGGGAGCTGTTTTTT

J: TRBJ2-4
V: TRBV9
D: TRBD2
size: NA
CDR3: CASSPGLAASKNIQYF
DNA: TGTGCCAGCAGCCCCGGACTAGCGGCCTCCAAAAACATTCAGTACTTC

J: TRBJ1-2
V: TRBV2
D: NA
size: few
CDR3: CASSYGPNYGYTF
DNA: TGTGCCAGCAGTTATGGGCCAAACTATGGCTACACCTTC

J: TRBJ2-2
V: TRBV4-3
D: NA
size: NA
CDR3: CASSQEFLGRVDTGELFF
DNA: TGCGCCAGCAGCCAAGAATTTCTCGGCAGGGTAGACACCGGGGAGCTGTTTTTT

J: TRBJ1-2
V: TRBV7-9
D: TRBD1
size: NA
CDR3: CASSSLPGQGADYGYTF
DNA: TGTGCCAGCAGCTCATTACCGGGACAGGGGGCGGATTATGGCTACACCTTC